One and the same sample provided the 27 T cell receptor beta chains below, sequenced in a study of CD8+ T cells in alopecia areata. Cell sorting was performed on pooled cutaneous lymph node cells with CD4, CD8alpha, NKG2D, NKG2ACE and other markers. Reverse transcribed after extraction, RNA yielded cDNA as the sequencing template. Libraries were prepared by immunoSEQ multiplex PCR; TCRdb keeps only in-frame clonotypes and omits some of them. The repertoire yields approximately 280,000 clones, none seen only once; the top ten contain about 1.2%. Sequenced material: CD4+ T cells sorted from a lymph node. The source of these receptors is a C3H/HeJ mouse with alopecia areata. The strain's MHC: H2-k.

This clone has more than one count but fewer than ten. Here the gene names and germline are mouse. The read ends 4 residues shy of where the CDR3 ends; the end is completed using the germline J gene. This same CDR3 is encoded by further DNA sequences in the sample. The chain carries TRBV19 and TRBJ1-2; the match to TRBD1 covers 10 bases. This CDR3 has 14 residues. Germline CDR1 is FNHDT and CDR2 is SITEND (reference sequence). V shed 5 bases and J 3 bases; nucleotides not matched to a gene: 4. The covered CDR3 bases are TGTGCCAGCAGCCGGGACAGGGGAGACTCC. Its translation: CASSRDRGDS. The full CDR3 protein is CASSRDRGDSDYTF.

As regards this clone: Gene and germline names: mouse. Read coverage stops 4 residues before the CDR3 terminus; the germline J gene supplies the remainder. The chain carries TRBV13-1 and TRBJ2-7, with D possibly matching TRBD1 (5 bases). The CDR3 consists of 12 residues. The germline V gene encodes CDR1 NSHNY and CDR2 SYGAGN. Incomplete CDR3 DNA: TGTGCCAGCAGTGACAGGGAGGAT. It codes for CASSDRED. The entire CDR3 protein is CASSDREDEQYF.

This clone was observed a few times. The gene names here belong to mouse. The read ends 3 residues before the CDR3 terminus; that terminus is restored from the germline J gene. The chain has TRBV13-3 and TRBJ1-6; 7 positions agree with TRBD1. TRBJ1-6 is an ORF, and what it does is uncertain. This CDR3 spans 15 amino acids. V was clipped by 3 bases and J by 7 bases; unmatched bases: 7. Looked up from germline, CDR1 is NNHDY and CDR2 is SYVADS. The CDR3 here is CASSGPTGRNSPLYF. The sequenced CDR3 bases are TGTGCCAGCAGTGGCCCGACAGGGAGAAATTCGCCC.

This clone showed up just a few times. Mouse names are used for the genes. The CDR3 end falls 4 residues outside the read, so it is completed with the germline J gene. V and J are TRBV13-1 and TRBJ1-2; possibly TRBD1 for D (6 bases). Per germline, CDR1 NSHNY and CDR2 SYGAGN. V lost 2 bases to trimming and J lost 0 bases, with 11 bases between them. CDR3 length equals 15 residues. The DNA read from the CDR3 is TGTGCCAGCAGTGAAGACGGGACAACAAACTCC. This codes for CASSEDGTTNS. Given in full, the CDR3 is CASSEDGTTNSDYTF.

The table lists this clone with a few counts. Mouse gene names and germline throughout. The read comes to an end 4 residues before the CDR3 does, leaving the germline J gene to fill in the end. The gene calls are TRBV29 and TRBJ2-1, with D possibly being TRBD1 (6 bases). V shed 6 bases and J shed 5 bases, with 8 bases lying between them. Germline V gives CDR1 MSHET, CDR2 SYDVDS. This CDR3 contains 12 residues. CDR3 DNA, as far as it was read: TGTGCTAGCAGGGCAGGGGATGCT. This translates into CASRAGDA. The CDR3 in its entirety is CASRAGDAEQFF.

A remark on this clone: Gene names are the mouse ones. Read coverage stops 3 residues before the CDR3 terminus; the germline J gene supplies the remainder. The chain couples TRBV5 to TRBJ1-6; D is unresolved. TRBJ1-6 is an open reading frame whose function is uncertain. Germline V gene sequence: CDR1 LGHNA, CDR2 YNLKQL (reference sequence). Trimming shortened V by 3 bases and J by 8 bases, and 8 bases separated the two germline ends. The CDR3 has 13 amino acids. Partial CDR3 DNA: TGTGCCAGCAGCCAGGGGTGGGATTCGCCC. Translating it yields CASSQGWDSP. The entire CDR3 sequence reads CASSQGWDSPLYF.

This clone came up a few times. Gene names are mouse gene names. The sequenced fragment ends 4 residues before the CDR3 boundary, so the rest is inferred from the germline J gene. The chain has TRBV19 and TRBJ2-7, with D perhaps matching TRBD2 (7 bases). The CDR3 has 15 amino acids. V shed 0 bases and J shed 0 bases, with 10 bases lying between them. Germline assignment: CDR1 FNHDT and CDR2 SITEND (reference sequence). CDR3 bases read: TGTGCCAGCAGTATAGGTGGGGGGCGCTCCTAT. Its protein product is CASSIGGGRSY. The entire CDR3 protein reads CASSIGGGRSYEQYF. Full variable domain (missing parts from reference TRBV19 and TRBJ2-7): GGIITQTPKFLIGQEGQKLTLKCQQNFNHDTMYWYRQDSGKGLRLIYYSITENDLQKGDLSEGYDASREKKSSFSLTVTSAQKNEMAVFLCASSIGGGRSYEQYFGPGTRLTVL.

A word on this clone: Genes here carry mouse names. The sequenced CDR3 bases are TGTGCCAGCAGTGCCGTACAGAACTTTAACACA. Its translation is CASSAVQNFNT. The CDR3 as a whole reads CASSAVQNFNTEVFF. The chain combines TRBV13-1 with TRBJ1-1; D remains unclear. The read terminates 4 residues before the CDR3 end, so the remaining end is supplied by the germline J gene. V dropped 3 bases and J dropped 2 bases, with 14 bases sitting between them. Germline V lookup: CDR1 NSHNY, CDR2 SYGAGN. This CDR3 has 15 residues.

This clone occurred a few times. Genes here carry mouse names. The CDR3 extends 4 residues past the end of the read, so its final part is completed from the germline J gene. The rearrangement links TRBV13-2 to TRBJ2-5; no clear D. The CDR3 has 12 amino acids. Germline V lookup: CDR1 NNHNN, CDR2 SYGAGS (reference sequence). CDR3 amino acids: CASGDDSDTQYF. CDR3 DNA (partial): TGTGCCAGCGGTGATGACAGCGAC.

On this clone itself: Germline and genes here are mouse. The CDR3 goes on 4 residues after the read ends, and that part is filled in from the germline J gene. Within the sample, other DNA sequences also encode this same CDR3. The chain recombines TRBV19 with TRBJ2-5, with a weak D call TRBD2 (5 bases). The CDR3 has 13 amino acids. The germline V gene encodes CDR1 FNHDT and CDR2 SITEND (reference sequence). The covered CDR3 bases are TGTGCCAGCAGTATAGGCTGGGAAGAC. Residues: CASSIGWED. The whole CDR3 is CASSIGWEDTQYF.

For this clone: Germline and genes here are mouse. The DNA ends 4 residues before the CDR3 does, and the rest of the CDR3 is filled in from the germline J gene. This rearrangement joins TRBV17 to TRBJ2-5, with TRBD2 matching 8 bases. Germline V gene data show CDR1 as MNHDT and CDR2 as YYDKIL. The CDR3 is made up of 17 amino acids. J was trimmed by 2 bases and V by 1 base; bases with no gene match: 8. The CDR3 bases that were read are TGTGCTAGCAGTAGAGGCTCCGGGGGGGGCGCCCAAGAC. Protein sequence: CASSRGSGGGAQD. The full CDR3 reads CASSRGSGGGAQDTQYF.

Concerning this clone: The germline and genes are mouse ones. Coverage ceases 4 residues before the CDR3 finishes, and the germline J gene fills in the end. The chain carries TRBV31 and TRBJ1-1, with 8 bases matching TRBD1. Germline V gene data show CDR1 as GKSSPN and CDR2 as SITVG. CDR3 length: 13 amino acids. V shed 5 bases, J shed 0 bases, and the junction held 2 bases outside the gene matches. This CDR3 is CAWAGQANTEVFF. The CDR3 DNA, read in part, is TGTGCCTGGGCGGGACAGGCAAACACA. Variable domain in full (rest from reference TRBV31 and TRBJ1-1): AQTIHQWPVAEIKAVGSPLSLGCTIKGKSSPNLYWYWQATGGTLQQLFYSITVGQVESVVQLNLSASRPKDDQFILSTEKLLLSHSGFYLCAWAGQANTEVFFGKGTRLTVV.

A few counts support this clone. Germline and genes: mouse. Coverage ceases 4 residues before the CDR3 finishes, and the germline J gene fills in the end. The J gene is TRBJ2-1, the V gene TRBV1; 9 bases are shared with TRBD1. Germline V gene data show CDR1 as NSQYPW and CDR2 as LRSPGD (reference sequence). After removal of 4 bases from V and 3 bases from J, the junction contained 1 base not matched to a gene. The CDR3 runs 14 residues. This chain's CDR3 is CTCSGDRAYAEQFF. The CDR3 bases that were read are TGCACCTGCAGTGGGGACAGGGCCTATGCT. Drawing the rest from reference TRBV1 and TRBJ2-1, the complete variable domain is VTLLEQNPRWRLVPRGQAVNLRCILKNSQYPWMSWYQQDLQKQLQWLFTLRSPGDKEVKSLPGADYLATRVTDTELRLQVANMSQGRTLYCTCSGDRAYAEQFFGPGTRLTVL.

With regard to this clone: Genes and germline come from the mouse. The read is 4 residues too short to cover the CDR3 end, so that end is filled in from the germline J gene. The chain carries TRBV5 and TRBJ1-1, with D possibly being TRBD1 (5 bases). The CDR3 sequence is 15 residues long. Between the trimmed V and J ends, which lost 0 bases and 3 bases, there was a span of 11 bases. Per the germline V gene, CDR1 is LGHNA and CDR2 is YNLKQL (reference sequence). CDR3 DNA, as far as it was read: TGTGCCAGCAGCCAAGAAGTGGCAGGGCACACA. It is translated as CASSQEVAGHT. The full CDR3 is CASSQEVAGHTEVFF.

A few counts support this clone. Any gene name here is a mouse gene name. The CDR3 end lies 4 residues beyond the end of the read and is filled in from the germline J gene. V usage is TRBV5 and J usage is TRBJ1-1; D is uncertain. V gave up 0 bases and J gave up 0 bases, with 8 bases separating them. Germline CDR1 reads LGHNA; CDR2 reads YNLKQL (reference sequence). The CDR3 totals 15 residues. The DNA read from the CDR3 is TGTGCCAGCAGCCAAGAACCCAGTGCAAACACA. Encoded protein: CASSQEPSANT. The complete CDR3 reads CASSQEPSANTEVFF.

This clone was detected a few times. The genes and germline here are from mouse. The read falls 4 residues short of the CDR3 end, and the missing part is taken from the germline J gene. The same CDR3 also results from other DNA sequences found in this sample. The rearrangement joins TRBV5 to TRBJ2-5; a weak D match, TRBD1 (5 bases). Germline CDR1 and CDR2: LGHNA and YNLKQL (reference sequence). This CDR3 has 14 residues. Partial CDR3 DNA: TGTGCCAGCAGCCAAGTTCAGGGCGGCGAC. It translates to CASSQVQGGD. The full CDR3 sequence reads CASSQVQGGDTQYF.

A note on this clone: Gene names denote mouse genes. Incomplete CDR3 DNA: TGTGCCTGGAGTCCTCAGGGGGGTGGCTCC. Protein product: CAWSPQGGGS. The whole CDR3 sequence is CAWSPQGGGSDYTF. This rearrangement joins TRBV31 to TRBJ1-2; TRBD1 aligns across 7 bases. The missing CDR3 end, 4 residues past where the read stops, is filled in from the germline J gene. CDR1 is GKSSPN, CDR2 SITVG, per germline. Trimming cost V 1 base and J 4 bases; bases outside gene matches: 6. This CDR3 spans 14 amino acids.

In regard to this clone: Gene names and germline refer to mouse. The read ends 4 residues early relative to the CDR3; the germline J gene fills the gap. Other DNA sequences of this sample code for an identical CDR3. The rearrangement uses TRBV19 and TRBJ2-7; 11 bases match TRBD2. This CDR3 comprises 15 residues. CDR1 is FNHDT, CDR2 SITEND, per germline (reference sequence). V shed 4 bases and J 1 base; nucleotides not matched to a gene: 4. The CDR3 loop is CASSLRDWGSYEQYF. CDR3 DNA, as far as it was read: TGTGCCAGCAGTCTCCGGGACTGGGGGTCCTAT.

This clone has a handful of counts. Gene names denote mouse genes. The read ends 4 residues before the CDR3 terminus; that terminus is restored from the germline J gene. The rearrangement uses TRBV1 and TRBJ1-4, with a possible D match to TRBD1 (5 bases). The germline V gene has CDR1 NSQYPW and CDR2 LRSPGD (reference sequence). The CDR3 runs 15 residues. CDR3 DNA, as far as it was read: TGCACCTGCAGTGCACCGGGACTGGGGGTCGAA. Protein: CTCSAPGLGVE. The CDR3 in its entirety is CTCSAPGLGVERLFF.

This clone showed up many times. These gene names are mouse names. The read halts 4 residues ahead of the CDR3 end, with the missing end drawn from the germline J gene. The chain recombines TRBV17 with TRBJ2-2, with D perhaps TRBD2 (6 bases). With 1 base removed from V and 0 bases from J, the gap between germline ends came to 9 bases. The CDR3 is made up of 16 amino acids. Looked up from germline, CDR1 is MNHDT and CDR2 is YYDKIL. CDR3 loop: CASSRVGTTNTGQLYF. The covered CDR3 bases are TGTGCTAGCAGTAGAGTCGGGACTACAAACACCGGG.

Turning to this clone: Germline and genes: mouse. The missing CDR3 end, 4 residues past where the read stops, is filled in from the germline J gene. V and J are TRBV19 and TRBJ2-5, with D possibly being TRBD2 (7 bases). Per the germline V gene, CDR1 is FNHDT and CDR2 is SITEND (reference sequence). The CDR3 extends over 14 amino acids. V was pared by 2 bases and J by 2 bases, with 9 bases between. The sequenced part of the CDR3 DNA is TGTGCCAGCAGTATGAGGGGGGGCCAAGAC. This codes for CASSMRGGQD. The full-length CDR3 reads as CASSMRGGQDTQYF.

On this clone: Genes here carry mouse names. From the germline J gene comes the end of the CDR3, since the read stops 4 residues before it. Other DNA sequences in this sample translate to the same CDR3. The chain joins TRBV1 to TRBJ2-5, with 8 nucleotides matching TRBD1. The CDR3 has 15 amino acids. The V segment lost 1 base and the J segment 3 bases; nucleotides outside the gene matches: 3. CDR1 and CDR2 (germline): NSQYPW, LRSPGD (reference sequence). CDR3 protein: CTCSAGGTGQDTQYF. The sequenced CDR3 bases are TGCACCTGCAGTGCAGGCGGGACAGGACAAGAC.

The sample holds a few counts of this clone. Gene names and germline match the mouse. Coverage ceases 4 residues before the CDR3 finishes, and the germline J gene fills in the end. J is TRBJ1-2 and V is TRBV12-1; 11 bases are shared with TRBD1. This CDR3 region has 14 residues. The germline V gene has CDR1 SGHSN and CDR2 HYEKVE. The trim removed 4 bases at V and 4 bases at J, leaving 4 bases unmatched. The CDR3 reads CASSRTGGVSDYTF. The CDR3 DNA, read in part, is TGTGCCAGCTCCAGGACAGGGGGCGTCTCC.

This clone was seen a few times. Mouse germline and gene names are used. The CDR3 extends 4 residues past the end of the read, so its final part is completed from the germline J gene. The sample contains more than one DNA sequence encoding this CDR3. The chain employs TRBV5 and TRBJ2-3; 7 bases map to TRBD1. CDR1 and CDR2 from the germline V gene are LGHNA and YNLKQL (reference sequence). CDR3 length: 16 amino acids. The junction had 3 bases not matched to a gene; V was cut back by 0 bases and J by 0 bases. The CDR3 sequence: CASSQDRGSSAETLYF. CDR3 DNA (partial): TGTGCCAGCAGCCAAGACAGGGGGTCTAGTGCAGAA.

This clone has only a few counts. Gene names are the mouse ones. The CDR3 is cut off 4 residues early in the read; its end comes from the germline J gene. The chain joins TRBV13-2 to TRBJ2-1; tentatively, D is TRBD1 (6 bases). The CDR3 spans 13 residues. V lost 3 bases and J 3 bases, leaving 7 bases between the germline ends. The germline V gene encodes CDR1 NNHNN and CDR2 SYGAGS (reference sequence). CDR3 DNA, as far as it was read: TGTGCCAGCGGTGCAGGGGTCTATGCT. It codes for CASGAGVYA. The full-length CDR3 reads as CASGAGVYAEQFF.

This clone was observed a few times. Mouse gene names apply. The read halts 4 residues ahead of the CDR3 end, with the missing end drawn from the germline J gene. The gene calls are TRBV5 and TRBJ2-1, with 10 bases identical to TRBD1. V lost 4 bases, J lost 6 bases, and 6 bases stayed unmatched. CDR1 and CDR2 (germline): LGHNA, YNLKQL (reference sequence). The CDR3 has 15 amino acids. CDR3: CASSLPGTGVAEQFF. The sequenced part of the CDR3 DNA is TGTGCCAGCAGCCTCCCCGGGACAGGGGTTGCT.

Only a few counts were recorded for this clone. Germline and genes here are mouse. The read halts 4 residues ahead of the CDR3 end, with the missing end drawn from the germline J gene. The gene calls are TRBV5 and TRBJ2-7; D perhaps matches TRBD1 (5 bases). The CDR3 extends over 13 amino acids. CDR1 is LGHNA, CDR2 YNLKQL, per germline (reference sequence). The sequenced CDR3 bases are TGTGCCAGCAGCCAAGCGGACAAATAT. Amino acids: CASSQADKY. The full CDR3 sequence reads CASSQADKYEQYF.